What follows are 24 T cell receptor beta chains derived from one specimen sequenced in a study of cytomegalovirus exposure and HLA in healthy donors. The PCR contained 60 Vbeta and 13 Jbeta primers. The method was immunoSEQ multiplex PCR; TCRdb's version includes in-frame clones alone and lacks a portion of them. The sample records 130,000 or so clones, 70% to 85% being singletons. The sequencing input was PBMCs. The receptor set was obtained from a woman aged 18 to 35 in good health and CMV-seropositive.

V gene TRBV28 combines with J gene TRBJ2-7; 7 bases are a match to TRBD1. The V gene end was trimmed by 3 bases and the J gene end by 1 base; junction bases not matched to a gene: 15. Germline V gene data show CDR1 as MDHEN and CDR2 as SYDVKM. The CDR3 is made up of 18 amino acids. CDR3: CASSLVRLRDRGSYEQYF. The DNA of the CDR3 is TGTGCCAGCAGTTTGGTAAGACTCCGGGACAGAGGGTCCTACGAGCAGTACTTC.

The chain recombines TRBV29-1 with TRBJ1-2, with TRBD1 matching 10 bases. The V segment lost 3 bases and the J segment 4 bases; nucleotides outside the gene matches: 2. CDR3 length equals 13 residues. Germline V CDR1 and CDR2: SQVTM, ANQGSEA. CDR3 sequence (DNA): TGCAGCGTTGATAGACAGGGGGCCTATGGCTACACCTTC. This translates into CSVDRQGAYGYTF.

This clone was observed a few times. This chain's CDR3 is CASSLGLAGDTDTQYF. CDR3 nucleotides: TGTGCCAGCAGCTTAGGGCTAGCGGGGGACACAGATACGCAGTATTTT. The rearrangement joins TRBV7-9 to TRBJ2-3; 10 positions agree with TRBD2. Trimming at V came to 1 base and at J to 2 bases, leaving 3 bases not matched to a gene. The CDR3 consists of 16 residues. CDR1 is SEHNR, CDR2 FQNEAQ, per germline (reference sequence).

As concerns this clone: Different DNA sequences within this sample yield the same CDR3. The CDR3 loop reads CASSIGGANTEAFF. The CDR3 region has the DNA TGTGCCAGTAGTATTGGTGGAGCGAACACTGAAGCTTTCTTT. The rearrangement links TRBV19 to TRBJ1-1; D is uncertain. Germline V CDR1 and CDR2: LNHDA, SQIVND (reference sequence). V lost 3 bases to trimming and J lost 1 base, with 9 bases between them. The CDR3 contains 14 residues.

The rearrangement uses TRBV7-8 and TRBJ2-7; 15 bases align to TRBD2. Germline V CDR1 and CDR2: SGHVS, FQNEAQ. With V trimmed by 1 base and J by 0 bases, 1 base remained unmatched. The CDR3 extends over 17 amino acids. CDR3 protein: CASSLGTSGGGSYEQYF. CDR3 nucleotide sequence: TGTGCCAGCAGCTTAGGGACTAGCGGGGGGGGCTCCTACGAGCAGTACTTC.

The genes are TRBV19 and TRBJ1-1; tentative D call: TRBD1 (6 bases). The CDR3 loop spans 12 amino acids. Germline V gene lookup returns CDR1 LNHDA and CDR2 SQIVND (reference sequence). V shed 10 bases and J shed 4 bases, with 13 bases lying between them. CDR3 amino acids: CANPGQITEAFF. The DNA of the CDR3 is TGTGCCAACCCGGGACAAATCACTGAAGCTTTCTTT.

The chain combines TRBV15 with TRBJ1-4, with TRBD1 matching over 12 bases. With V trimmed by 0 bases and J by 7 bases, 12 bases remained unmatched. The germline CDR1 and CDR2 sequences are LNHNV and YYDKDF (reference sequence). The CDR3 length is 19 residues. Written as DNA, the CDR3 is TGTGCCACCAGCAGAGATCGGGGGACAGGGGGCGCGTCTGGTGAAAAACTGTTTTTT. Amino acid sequence: CATSRDRGTGGASGEKLFF.

The chain joins TRBV27 to TRBJ2-5, with 11 bases fitting TRBD1. J lost 4 bases, V lost 4 bases, and 5 bases had no gene match. The CDR3 loop spans 15 amino acids. The germline V gene has CDR1 MNHEY and CDR2 SMNVEV (reference sequence). The CDR3 nucleotides read TGTGCCAGCAGTTCGTGGGACAGGGGGTCAGAGACCCAGTACTTC. This encodes CASSSWDRGSETQYF.

In this sample, this clone turned up once. DNA for the CDR3: TGCGCCAGCAGCCAAAACCAGATGAACACCGGGGAGCTGTTTTTT. Protein: CASSQNQMNTGELFF. This rearrangement joins TRBV4-1 to TRBJ2-2; D remains unclear. V lost 2 bases to trimming and J lost 1 base, with 8 bases between them. The CDR3 runs 15 residues. Germline CDR1 MGHRA, CDR2 YSYEKL.

The DNA of the CDR3 is TGTGCCAGCAGTTACTCGATAGCGGGGGGTAAAGAGACCCAGTACTTC. Protein product: CASSYSIAGGKETQYF. The rearrangement joins TRBV6-6 to TRBJ2-5, with 10 bases aligning to TRBD2. The germline gives CDR1 MNHNY, CDR2 SVGAGI (reference sequence). The CDR3 length is 16 residues. Unmatched junction bases numbered 4, after V lost 0 bases and J lost 3 bases.

The V and J genes are TRBV6-6 and TRBJ1-5; possibly TRBD1 for D (5 bases). V gave up 6 bases and J gave up 6 bases, with 12 bases separating them. This CDR3 region has 13 residues. Germline V gives CDR1 MNHNY, CDR2 SVGAGI (reference sequence). CDR3 DNA: TGTGCCAGCAGCCCGGGGGGAGGTCAGCCCCAGCATTTT. It is translated as CASSPGGGQPQHF.

This chain joins TRBV6-5 and TRBJ1-2; 8 bases are a match to TRBD1. The germline CDR1 and CDR2 sequences are MNHEY and SVGAGI. V shed 2 bases and J 6 bases; nucleotides not matched to a gene: 2. The CDR3 is 13 amino acids. CDR3 sequence: CASSYPGGDGYTF. As DNA, the CDR3 is TGTGCCAGCAGTTACCCAGGGGGCGATGGCTACACCTTC.

The rearrangement links TRBV7-9 to TRBJ1-3; D not certain. This CDR3 region has 15 residues. Germline CDR1 SEHNR, CDR2 FQNEAQ (reference sequence). V gave up 0 bases and J gave up 0 bases, with 6 bases separating them. CDR3 loop: CASSLAYRSGNTIYF. CDR3 nucleotide sequence: TGTGCCAGCAGCTTAGCCTACCGCTCTGGAAACACCATATATTTT.

This chain links TRBV4-1 with TRBJ2-5; 7 positions match TRBD1. V lost 4 bases, J lost 5 bases, and 4 bases stayed unmatched. This CDR3 is built from 13 residues. Germline CDR1 reads MGHRA; CDR2 reads YSYEKL. CDR3 sequence reads: CASSRLRGETQYF. As DNA, the CDR3 is TGCGCCAGCAGCCGTCTCAGGGGGGAGACCCAGTACTTC.

This CDR3 is CASSSRGQDTDTQYF. CDR3 nucleotide sequence: TGCGCCAGCAGCTCAAGGGGGCAGGACACAGATACGCAGTATTTT. This chain connects TRBV5-1 to TRBJ2-3; 7 bases line up with TRBD1. This CDR3 has 15 residues. The V gene end was trimmed by 3 bases and the J gene end by 2 bases; junction bases not matched to a gene: 6. Germline CDR1 reads SGHRS; CDR2 reads YFSETQ.

As regards this clone: Other DNA sequences of this sample code for an identical CDR3. This rearrangement joins TRBV18 to TRBJ1-2; D not certain. V lost 1 base, J lost 5 bases, and 11 bases lay in between. The CDR3 runs to 14 residues. Germline lookup yields CDR1 KGHSH and CDR2 LQKENI. The CDR3 is CASSPRREGYGYTF. The DNA for the CDR3 is TGTGCCAGCTCACCACGTAGAGAGGGATATGGCTACACCTTC.

This rearrangement joins TRBV5-1 to TRBJ1-1; a possible D gene is TRBD1 (5 bases). Germline V gene sequence: CDR1 SGHRS, CDR2 YFSETQ. The ends were cut back, 1 base at V and 5 bases at J, with 12 bases in the middle. The CDR3 is made up of 14 amino acids. The DNA of the CDR3 is TGCGCCAGCAGCTTGCAGGGTTTTTTAACTGAAGCTTTCTTT. Protein product: CASSLQGFLTEAFF. Combining the CDR3 with reference TRBV5-1 and TRBJ1-1 gives the whole variable domain KAGVTQTPRYLIKTRGQQVTLSCSPISGHRSVSWYQQTPGQGLQFLFEYFSETQRNKGNFPGRFSGRQFSNSRSEMNVSTLELGDSALYLCASSLQGFLTEAFFGQGTRLTVV.

The rearrangement joins TRBV13 to TRBJ2-3, with D tentatively TRBD1 (6 bases). The germline gives CDR1 PRHDT, CDR2 FYEKMQ (reference sequence). V was pared by 2 bases and J by 6 bases, with 12 bases between. This CDR3 has 14 amino acids. Here the CDR3 DNA reads TGTGCCAGCAGCTTAAGACAGCAGGGGGATACGCAGTATTTT. Translated: CASSLRQQGDTQYF.

The genes are TRBV2 and TRBJ1-5, with D possibly matching TRBD1 (6 bases). The CDR3 sequence is 14 residues long. Between the trimmed V and J ends, which lost 7 bases and 0 bases, there was a span of 10 bases. In germline, CDR1 is SNHLY, CDR2 FYNNEI. CDR3 DNA: TGTGCCAGCAAGCGGACAGTTAGCAATCAGCCCCAGCATTTT. Residues: CASKRTVSNQPQHF.

This clone was counted once. The chain has TRBV9 and TRBJ2-3; 8 bases are shared with TRBD2. Trimming removed 3 bases from V and 6 bases from J; junction bases left unmatched: 15. CDR3 length: 17 residues. Per germline, CDR1 SGDLS and CDR2 YYNGEE. CDR3 sequence reads: CASSGFGAGGFGDTQYF. CDR3 nucleotides: TGTGCCAGCAGCGGATTTGGGGCGGGGGGTTTCGGCGATACGCAGTATTTT.

The chain carries TRBV25-1 and TRBJ1-4; 8 bases align to TRBD1. The CDR3 sequence is 14 residues long. The germline gives CDR1 MGHDK, CDR2 SYGVNS. V trimming: 8 bases; J trimming: 3 bases; junction bases outside the gene matches: 5. The CDR3 here is CASHGTGANEKLFF. Here the CDR3 DNA reads TGTGCCAGCCATGGGACAGGCGCTAATGAAAAACTGTTTTTT.

J is TRBJ2-5 and V is TRBV28; 9 nucleotides agree with TRBD2. In germline, CDR1 is MDHEN, CDR2 SYDVKM. This CDR3 comprises 15 residues. V gave up 5 bases and J gave up 5 bases; unmatched junction bases: 9. The CDR3 region is CASSPSTGTSETQYF. In DNA form, the CDR3 reads TGTGCCAGCAGTCCCTCGACGGGGACTAGCGAGACCCAGTACTTC. The full variable domain, with the rest looked up from reference TRBV28 and TRBJ2-5, is DVKVTQSSRYLVKRTGEKVFLECVQDMDHENMFWYRQDPGLGLRLIYFSYDVKMKEKGDIPEGYSVSREKKERFSLILESASTNQTSMYLCASSPSTGTSETQYFGPGTRLLVL.

V gene TRBV7-9 combines with J gene TRBJ2-7; 9 bases align to TRBD2. V was clipped by 5 bases and J by 4 bases; unmatched bases: 6. The CDR3 has 14 amino acids. Germline CDR1 reads SEHNR; CDR2 reads FQNEAQ (reference sequence). Here the CDR3 reads CASSPSSGVYEQYF. The CDR3 nucleotides are TGTGCCAGCAGCCCCTCTAGCGGGGTATACGAGCAGTACTTC.

V usage is TRBV9 and J usage is TRBJ1-1, with 7 bases that match TRBD1. V gave up 2 bases and J gave up 2 bases; unmatched junction bases: 6. Per germline, CDR1 SGDLS and CDR2 YYNGEE. The CDR3 has 15 amino acids. CDR3: CASSVDGQANTEAFF. The CDR3 region has the DNA TGTGCCAGCAGCGTTGACGGACAGGCCAACACTGAAGCTTTCTTT.